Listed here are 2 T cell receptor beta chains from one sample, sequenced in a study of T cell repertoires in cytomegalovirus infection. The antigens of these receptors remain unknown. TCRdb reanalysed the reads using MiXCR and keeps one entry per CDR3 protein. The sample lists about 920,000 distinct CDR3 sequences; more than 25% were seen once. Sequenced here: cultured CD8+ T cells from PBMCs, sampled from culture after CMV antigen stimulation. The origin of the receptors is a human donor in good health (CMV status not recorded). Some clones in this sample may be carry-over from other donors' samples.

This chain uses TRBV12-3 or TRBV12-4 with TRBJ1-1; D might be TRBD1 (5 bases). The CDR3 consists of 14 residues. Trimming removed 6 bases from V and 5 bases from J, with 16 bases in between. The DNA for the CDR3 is TGTGCCAGCAGCCTGCAGGGAAGAACGACTGAAGCTTTCTTT. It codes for CASSLQGRTTEAFF.

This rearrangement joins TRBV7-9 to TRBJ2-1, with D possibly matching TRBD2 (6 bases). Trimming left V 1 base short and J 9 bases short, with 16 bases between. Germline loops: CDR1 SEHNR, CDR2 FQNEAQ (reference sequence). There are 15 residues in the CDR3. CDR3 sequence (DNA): TGTGCCAGCAGCTTAGACCCCCTACAGACTAGTGAGCAGTTCTTC. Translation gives CASSLDPLQTSEQFF.